This T cell receptor (beta chain) was sequenced during a study of prognosis after radiotherapy for stage I lung cancer. This clonotype was seen at least ten times. From germline, CDR1 is MGHRA and CDR2 YSYEKL. The CDR3 is made up of 12 amino acids. V was clipped by 2 bases and J by 12 bases, with 11 bases between them. Genomic DNA was the source, and TCR beta CDR3 was amplified from it by two-round multiplex PCR. Every TRBV and TRBJ gene had its own specific primer in first-round PCR. TCRdb processed the multiplex PCR reads anew with MiXCR; each CDR3 protein has one entry. The table has tens of thousands of distinct CDR3 sequences, roughly 41% seen once; the top ten hold about 31%.

The chain recombines TRBV4-1 with TRBJ2-1, with D maybe TRBD1 (6 bases). This material consisted of PBMCs, taken before or after stereotactic body radiation therapy (not recorded which). This clonotype originated in a donor at least 50 years old with non-small cell lung cancer. As DNA, the CDR3 is TGCGCCAGCAGCCAACAACAGGGTGGGCAGTTCTTC. Translating it yields CASSQQQGGQFF.